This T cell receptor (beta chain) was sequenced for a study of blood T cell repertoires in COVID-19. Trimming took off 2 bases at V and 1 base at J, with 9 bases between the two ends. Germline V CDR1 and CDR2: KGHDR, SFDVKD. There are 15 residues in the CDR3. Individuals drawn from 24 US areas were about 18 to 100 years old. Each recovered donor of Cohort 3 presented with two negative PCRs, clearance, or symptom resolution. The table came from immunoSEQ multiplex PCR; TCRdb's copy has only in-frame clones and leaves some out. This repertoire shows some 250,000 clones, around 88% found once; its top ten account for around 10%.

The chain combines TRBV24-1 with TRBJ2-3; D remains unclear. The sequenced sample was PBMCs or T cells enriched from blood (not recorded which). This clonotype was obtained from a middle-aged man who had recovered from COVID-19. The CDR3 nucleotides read TGTGCCACCAGTGATTCGGCACAGCGCACAGATACGCAGTATTTT. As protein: CATSDSAQRTDTQYF.